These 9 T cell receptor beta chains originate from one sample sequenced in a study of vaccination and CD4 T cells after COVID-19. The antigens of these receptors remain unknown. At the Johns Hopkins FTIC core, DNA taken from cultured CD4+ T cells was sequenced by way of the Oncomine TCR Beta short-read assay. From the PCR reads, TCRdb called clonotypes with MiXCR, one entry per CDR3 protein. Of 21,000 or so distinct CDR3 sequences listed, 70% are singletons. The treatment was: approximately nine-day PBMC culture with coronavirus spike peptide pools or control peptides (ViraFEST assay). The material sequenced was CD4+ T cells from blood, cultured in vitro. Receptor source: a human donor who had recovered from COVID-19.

CDR3 DNA: TGTGCCATCCTAGCGGGGGGGGAGCTGTTTTTT. It codes for CAILAGGELFF. This chain uses TRBV10-3 with TRBJ2-2; 9 bases are shared with TRBD2. V was clipped by 8 bases and J by 8 bases; unmatched bases: 0. Per germline, CDR1 ENHRY and CDR2 SYGVKD. The CDR3 is 11 residues long.

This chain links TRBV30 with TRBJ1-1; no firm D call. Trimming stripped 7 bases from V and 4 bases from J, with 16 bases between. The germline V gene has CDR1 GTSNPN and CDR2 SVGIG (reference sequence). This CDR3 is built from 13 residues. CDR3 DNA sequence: TGTGCCTCCCCAGGTAGTGGGGTCACTGAAGCTTTCTTT. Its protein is CASPGSGVTEAFF.

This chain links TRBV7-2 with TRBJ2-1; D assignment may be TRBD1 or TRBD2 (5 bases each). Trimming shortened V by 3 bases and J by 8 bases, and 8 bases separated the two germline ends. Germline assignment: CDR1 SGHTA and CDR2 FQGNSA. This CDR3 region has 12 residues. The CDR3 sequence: CASSLGRDEQFF. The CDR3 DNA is TGTGCCAGCAGCTTGGGACGGGATGAGCAGTTCTTC.

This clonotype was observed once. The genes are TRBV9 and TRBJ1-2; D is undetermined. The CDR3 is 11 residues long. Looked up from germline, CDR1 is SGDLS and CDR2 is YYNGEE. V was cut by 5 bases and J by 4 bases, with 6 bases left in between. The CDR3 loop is CASSGLYGYTF. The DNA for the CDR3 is TGTGCCAGCAGTGGACTCTATGGCTACACCTTC. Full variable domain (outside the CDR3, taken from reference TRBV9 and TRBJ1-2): DSGVTQTPKHLITATGQRVTLRCSPRSGDLSVYWYQQSLDQGLQFLIQYYNGEERAKGNILERFSAQQFPDLHSELNLSSLELGDSALYFCASSGLYGYTFGSGTRLTVV.

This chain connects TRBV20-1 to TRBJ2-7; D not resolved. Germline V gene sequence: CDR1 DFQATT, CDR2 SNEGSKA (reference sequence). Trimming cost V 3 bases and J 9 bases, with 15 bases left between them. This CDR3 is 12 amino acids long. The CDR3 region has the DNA TGCAGTGCTAGGCACGTACTACGAGGGCAGTACTTC. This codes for CSARHVLRGQYF.

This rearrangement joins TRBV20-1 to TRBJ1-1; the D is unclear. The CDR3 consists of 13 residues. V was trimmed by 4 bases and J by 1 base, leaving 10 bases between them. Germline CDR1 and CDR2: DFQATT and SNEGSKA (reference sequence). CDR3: CSATRTGNTEAFF. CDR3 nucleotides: TGCAGTGCTACCCGGACGGGGAACACTGAAGCTTTCTTT.

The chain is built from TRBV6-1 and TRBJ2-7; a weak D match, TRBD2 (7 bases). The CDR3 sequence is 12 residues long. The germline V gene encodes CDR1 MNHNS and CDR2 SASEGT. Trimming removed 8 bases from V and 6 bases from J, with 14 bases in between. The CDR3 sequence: CASWWGGGEQYF. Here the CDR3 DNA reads TGTGCCAGCTGGTGGGGGGGCGGCGAGCAGTACTTC.

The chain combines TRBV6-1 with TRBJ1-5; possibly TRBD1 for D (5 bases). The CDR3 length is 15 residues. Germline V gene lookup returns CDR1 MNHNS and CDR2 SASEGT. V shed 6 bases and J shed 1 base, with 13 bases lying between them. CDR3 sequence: CASSPRGESNQPQHF. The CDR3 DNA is TGTGCCAGCAGCCCCCGGGGGGAAAGCAATCAGCCCCAGCATTTT.

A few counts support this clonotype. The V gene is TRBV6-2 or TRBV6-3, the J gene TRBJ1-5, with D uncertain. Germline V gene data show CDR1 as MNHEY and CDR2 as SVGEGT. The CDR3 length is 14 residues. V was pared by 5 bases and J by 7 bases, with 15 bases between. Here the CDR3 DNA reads TGTGCCAGCAGTGCCGCGGCGCGGTTCCAGCCCCAGCATTTT. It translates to CASSAAARFQPQHF.